This entry lists 25 T cell receptor beta chains sequenced from one sample in a study of blood T cell repertoires in COVID-19. TCRdb's table, derived via immunoSEQ multiplex PCR, lists solely in-frame clones and lacks some. Of under 200,000 clones in the sample, roughly four fifths were seen once. Input material: peripheral blood. These receptors originate from a man between 70 and 80 years old with active or convalescent COVID-19.

This chain uses TRBV30 with TRBJ2-3; a possible D gene is TRBD1 (5 bases). The CDR3 length is 13 residues. V lost 0 bases to trimming and J lost 10 bases, with 14 bases between them. The germline CDR1 and CDR2 sequences are GTSNPN and SVGIG (reference sequence). CDR3 bases: TGTGCCTGGAGTGTCGAGAATACAGGATCGCAGTATTTT. This codes for CAWSVENTGSQYF.

The genes are TRBV28 and TRBJ2-7, with a possible D match to TRBD1 (6 bases). The CDR3 is made up of 16 amino acids. The V and J ends lost 11 bases and 3 bases respectively, with 26 bases between them. CDR1 is MDHEN, CDR2 SYDVKM, per germline. CDR3 sequence reads: CAAVRGTRGRYYEQYF. The CDR3 DNA sequence: TGTGCCGCCGTTAGGGGGACCCGAGGCCGGTACTACGAGCAGTACTTC.

This chain uses TRBV6-2 or TRBV6-3 with TRBJ2-7; 9 bases are a match to TRBD1. This CDR3 has 15 amino acids. Germline V CDR1 and CDR2: MNHEY, SVGEGT. The ends lost 6 bases at V and 2 bases at J; junction bases unmatched: 8. The CDR3 region is CASSPTGGSAYEQYF. For the CDR3, the DNA is TGTGCCAGCAGCCCTACAGGGGGCTCCGCCTACGAGCAGTACTTC.

The gene calls are TRBV7-2 and TRBJ1-1; D uncertain. The CDR3 contains 13 residues. Germline CDR1 SGHTA, CDR2 FQGNSA. Trimming left V 0 bases short and J 3 bases short, with 5 bases between. CDR3: CASSLASDTEAFF. The CDR3 DNA follows: TGTGCCAGCAGCTTAGCTAGCGACACTGAAGCTTTCTTT.

This clone showed up just once. The chain employs TRBV9 and TRBJ2-7; TRBD1 agrees at 8 bases. There are 17 residues in the CDR3. V trimming: 4 bases; J trimming: 4 bases; junction bases outside the gene matches: 16. Germline V gene sequence: CDR1 SGDLS, CDR2 YYNGEE. The CDR3 sequence: CASSPSAPGQAQYEQYF. CDR3 bases: TGTGCCAGCAGCCCTTCAGCTCCGGGACAGGCTCAATACGAGCAGTACTTC. The full variable domain, in which reference TRBV9 and TRBJ2-7 provide the parts outside the CDR3, is DSGVTQTPKHLITATGQRVTLRCSPRSGDLSVYWYQQSLDQGLQFLIQYYNGEERAKGNILERFSAQQFPDLHSELNLSSLELGDSALYFCASSPSAPGQAQYEQYFGPGTRLTVT.

The chain combines TRBV5-4 with TRBJ2-1; 9 bases agree with TRBD2. The junction had 7 bases not matched to a gene; V was cut back by 0 bases and J by 0 bases. CDR3 size: 18 residues. Germline lookup yields CDR1 SGHNT and CDR2 YYREEE (reference sequence). The CDR3 protein is CASSLVASGTSSYNEQFF. CDR3 coding DNA: TGTGCCAGCAGCTTGGTGGCTAGCGGGACTAGCTCCTACAATGAGCAGTTCTTC.

This clone was seen more than once but under ten times. This chain joins TRBV19 and TRBJ1-1; D gene uncertain. V lost 8 bases to trimming and J lost 0 bases, with 13 bases between them. Germline CDR1 and CDR2: LNHDA and SQIVND (reference sequence). The CDR3 sequence is 14 residues long. The CDR3 region has the DNA TGTGCCAGTCGTGACGAGGTCTTGAACACTGAAGCTTTCTTT. Its protein product is CASRDEVLNTEAFF. Complete variable domain (other parts from reference TRBV19 and TRBJ1-1): DGGITQSPKYLFRKEGQNVTLSCEQNLNHDAMYWYRQDPGQGLRLIYYSQIVNDFQKGDIAEGYSVSREKKESFPLTVTSAQKNPTAFYLCASRDEVLNTEAFFGQGTRLTVV.

The J gene is TRBJ1-4, the V gene TRBV19; D is unresolved. Trimming stripped 3 bases from V and 6 bases from J, with 11 bases between. The CDR3 runs to 14 residues. Germline lookup yields CDR1 LNHDA and CDR2 SQIVND (reference sequence). DNA for the CDR3: TGTGCCAGTAGTATGGGAGGACGCTATGAAAAACTGTTTTTT. Translation: CASSMGGRYEKLFF.

This chain connects TRBV2 to TRBJ1-2; 8 bases map to TRBD1. The germline V gene encodes CDR1 SNHLY and CDR2 FYNNEI. The CDR3 consists of 14 residues. V dropped 4 bases and J dropped 7; count of bases not matched to a gene: 8. The CDR3 coding sequence is TGTGCCAGCAGTGGAGCCAGGGGGCCAGGTGGCTACACCTTC. It is translated as CASSGARGPGGYTF. Drawing the rest from reference TRBV2 and TRBJ1-2, the complete variable domain is EPEVTQTPSHQVTQMGQEVILRCVPISNHLYFYWYRQILGQKVEFLVSFYNNEISEKSEIFDDQFSVERPDGSNFTLKIRSTKLEDSAMYFCASSGARGPGGYTFGSGTRLTVV.

This clone was seen a few times. The rearrangement joins TRBV7-9 to TRBJ1-2, with a tentative D call TRBD1 (5 bases). V lost 3 bases to trimming and J lost 2 bases, with 7 bases between them. Germline CDR1 reads SEHNR; CDR2 reads FQNEAQ (reference sequence). This CDR3 spans 13 amino acids. DNA for the CDR3: TGTGCCAGCAGCTTGCAGGGAAACTATGGCTACACCTTC. It yields the protein CASSLQGNYGYTF.

The rearrangement links TRBV18 to TRBJ2-1; the D gene is possibly TRBD2 (6 bases). CDR3 length: 14 amino acids. Trimming pared 1 base from V and 8 bases from J, leaving 12 bases between. CDR1 is KGHSH and CDR2 is LQKENI in the germline V gene. CDR3 amino acids: CASSPQVGEDEQFF. The CDR3 DNA reads TGTGCCAGCTCACCACAGGTCGGGGAGGATGAGCAGTTCTTC.

CDR3 protein: CASSESRGLSLEQFF. The CDR3 DNA follows: TGTGCCAGCTCAGAGTCCAGGGGGCTCTCTTTGGAGCAGTTCTTC. The gene calls are TRBV18 and TRBJ2-1; 8 bases are a match to TRBD1. V shed 5 bases, J shed 10 bases, and the junction held 13 bases outside the gene matches. Germline assignment: CDR1 KGHSH and CDR2 LQKENI. The CDR3 consists of 15 residues.

This sequence joins TRBV11-2 and TRBJ1-1, with TRBD1 identical over 9 bases. Germline loops: CDR1 SGHAT, CDR2 FQNNGV. This CDR3 contains 16 residues. The V and J ends lost 1 base and 5 bases, in that order; junction bases with no gene match: 8. The CDR3 DNA sequence: TGTGCCAGCAGCTTAGCACTACAGGGGGCGCTGACTGAAGCTTTCTTT. Translation: CASSLALQGALTEAFF.

Turning to this clone: In the same sample, other DNA sequences code for this CDR3. This chain links TRBV27 with TRBJ2-7, with D possibly TRBD2 on 5 matching bases. Looked up from germline, CDR1 is MNHEY and CDR2 is SMNVEV (reference sequence). There are 13 residues in the CDR3. V lost 3 bases, J lost 3 bases, and 9 bases lay in between. CDR3 in DNA: TGTGCCAGCAGTTTGAGGGAGAACTACGAGCAGTACTTC. This sequence encodes CASSLRENYEQYF.

The CDR3 loop reads CSVPTHPGNGANVLTF. The CDR3 DNA sequence: TGCAGCGTCCCAACCCACCCAGGGAACGGGGCCAACGTCCTGACTTTC. The chain couples TRBV29-1 to TRBJ2-6; possibly TRBD1 for D (5 bases). Germline CDR1 SQVTM, CDR2 ANQGSEA. The V and J ends lost 6 bases and 4 bases respectively, with 19 bases between them. The CDR3 contains 16 residues.

This chain links TRBV3-1 (or the pseudogene TRBV3-2) with TRBJ2-1, with 8 bases matching TRBD2. This CDR3 is 16 amino acids long. Per germline, CDR1 LGHDT and CDR2 YNNKEL (reference sequence). J gave up 6 bases and V 1 base, and 8 bases lay outside the gene matches. The CDR3 bases are TGTGCCAGCAGCCAAGTACAAGCGGGGGTTTTCAATGAGCAGTTCTTC. Protein: CASSQVQAGVFNEQFF.

The chain has TRBV7-2 and TRBJ2-1, with 8 bases fitting TRBD1. V was clipped by 3 bases and J by 7 bases; unmatched bases: 8. The CDR3 consists of 15 residues. The germline CDR1 and CDR2 sequences are SGHTA and FQGNSA. This CDR3 is CASSFETGVRNEQFF. CDR3 coding DNA: TGTGCCAGCAGCTTTGAGACAGGGGTCAGAAATGAGCAGTTCTTC.

The chain carries TRBV19 and TRBJ2-1; 8 nucleotides agree with TRBD1. Germline lookup yields CDR1 LNHDA and CDR2 SQIVND (reference sequence). This CDR3 is 16 amino acids long. V was clipped by 5 bases and J by 4 bases; unmatched bases: 10. The CDR3: CASSLRATGEYNEQFF. CDR3 DNA: TGTGCCAGTAGTCTCCGCGCGACAGGGGAATACAATGAGCAGTTCTTC.

The V and J genes are TRBV2 and TRBJ2-3, with a weak D call TRBD1 (6 bases). Germline V gene sequence: CDR1 SNHLY, CDR2 FYNNEI. The V and J ends lost 1 base and 1 base respectively, with 15 bases between them. This CDR3 is built from 17 residues. The chain's CDR3 is CASSEERGTGGTDTQYF. CDR3 nucleotide sequence: TGTGCCAGCAGTGAAGAGAGGGGGACGGGCGGCACAGATACGCAGTATTTT.

V and J are TRBV6-2 or TRBV6-3 and TRBJ1-2; D is undetermined. CDR1 MNHEY and CDR2 SVGEGT come from the germline V gene. Trimming left V 0 bases short and J 4 bases short, with 12 bases between. This CDR3 is 15 amino acids long. The CDR3 loop reads CASSYSRGKGYGYTF. The CDR3 region has the DNA TGTGCCAGCAGTTACTCGAGAGGGAAGGGCTATGGCTACACCTTC.

V usage is TRBV30 and J usage is TRBJ1-5, with D maybe TRBD1 (6 bases). The CDR3 length is 13 residues. Germline-derived CDR1 and CDR2 are GTSNPN and SVGIG (reference sequence). Trimming cost V 2 bases and J 5 bases, with 10 bases left between them. The CDR3 DNA is TGTGCCTGGAGTTCGGGGGGCGATCAGCCCCAGCATTTT. This codes for CAWSSGGDQPQHF.

V and J are TRBV15 and TRBJ2-3; 9 bases line up with TRBD1. Germline V gives CDR1 LNHNV, CDR2 YYDKDF (reference sequence). CDR3 length: 15 residues. Losses at the gene ends were 6 bases for V and 4 bases for J; bases not matched to a gene: 8. CDR3 sequence: CATRRTGDGADTQYF. The CDR3 DNA sequence: TGTGCCACCAGACGGACAGGGGACGGCGCAGATACGCAGTATTTT.

The chain links TRBV6-5 to TRBJ2-6; 7 bases align to TRBD1. This CDR3 contains 15 residues. Germline CDR1 MNHEY, CDR2 SVGAGI. The ends lost 6 bases at V and 3 bases at J; junction bases unmatched: 5. CDR3 protein: CASSSRGSGANVLTF. DNA of the CDR3: TGTGCCAGCAGCAGCAGGGGGAGTGGGGCCAACGTCCTGACTTTC.

CDR3 nucleotide sequence: TGTGCCAGCAGTGTGATCGGACTAGCGGGGAGCTCCTACAATGAGCAGTTCTTC. Protein: CASSVIGLAGSSYNEQFF. The chain carries TRBV6-2 or TRBV6-3 and TRBJ2-1; 12 bases agree with TRBD2. The V segment lost 5 bases and the J segment 0 bases; nucleotides outside the gene matches: 8. The CDR3 covers 18 residues. Per germline, CDR1 MNHEY and CDR2 SVGEGT.

The chain couples TRBV24-1 to TRBJ1-3; D remains unclear. The CDR3 loop spans 13 amino acids. CDR1 and CDR2 from the germline V gene are KGHDR and SFDVKD. Trimming pared 1 base from V and 7 bases from J, leaving 7 bases between. CDR3 loop: CATSDFTQNTIYF. DNA of the CDR3: TGTGCCACCAGTGATTTTACCCAGAACACCATATATTTT.